Listed below are T cell receptor beta chains from one sample, sequenced in a study of OX40 agonist ivuxolimab in advanced cancers. This table comes from immunoSEQ multiplex PCR, and its TCRdb copy is limited to in-frame clones, with some not included. The table lists 20,000 to 25,000 clones, 84% of them singletons. Specimen: CD4+ or CD8+ T cells sorted from blood, collected in a trial of the OX40 agonist ivuxolimab. Receptors originate from an adult with an advanced solid tumor such as melanoma, head and neck, liver or kidney cancer. Each CDR3 is given without its conserved first and last residue.

v_call	j_call	cdr3_aa
TRBV18	TRBJ2-1	ASSPPRGTGDEQF
TRBV30	TRBJ1-3	AWSAGTNSGNTIY
TRBV29-1	TRBJ2-3	SATASGGADTQY
TRBV2	TRBJ1-5	ASRRQGMSNQPQH
TRBV7-9	-	ASSLHAASYEQY
TRBV19	TRBJ2-5	ASSIVRPPQATQY
TRBV2	TRBJ2-5	ASSVSTGETQY
TRBV18	TRBJ1-6	ASSPQITFDSPLH
TRBV5-1	TRBJ2-5	ASSLGGLAGDQETQY
TRBV6-6	TRBJ2-7	ASSYPGTSGYEQY
TRBV18	TRBJ1-5	ASSPGGRNQPQH
TRBV19	TRBJ1-1	ASSTQPDRVGAF
TRBV29-1	TRBJ1-1	SVGGMNTEAF
TRBV7-2	TRBJ1-2	ASSSEHRTGGYNGYT
TRBV5-1	TRBJ2-6	ASSSDPGANVLT
TRBV27	TRBJ1-6	ASSWGSDSPLH
TRBV9	TRBJ2-3	ASSPVTSGDTQY
TRBV27	TRBJ1-5	ASSLRDPGYQPQH
TRBV23-1	TRBJ2-2	ASTSSTGDRGTSGELF
TRBV7-5	TRBJ2-7	ARSWGRGHFCEQY
TRBV5-1	TRBJ2-1	ASSFPAGGLF
TRBV5-1	TRBJ1-3	ASSLGSAGNTIY
TRBV19	TRBJ2-7	ASSISQVPYEQY
TRBV9	TRBJ1-5	ASSVDGGNQPQH
TRBV18	TRBJ1-1	ASSPGTETEAF
TRBV11-3	TRBJ2-2	ASSLNRERELF
TRBV6-5	TRBJ2-7	ASSRHRGSYEQY
TRBV6-5	TRBJ2-7	ASSYHDREGSEQY
TRBV15	TRBJ2-1	ATSRDPGRADSNEQF
TRBV7-9	TRBJ2-7	ASSLAGVHYEQY
TRBV2	TRBJ2-2	ASSGSDTGELF
TRBV30	TRBJ2-4	AWEDPIAKNIQY
TRBV7-9	TRBJ1-4	ASSLVAGTGEKLF
TRBV18	TRBJ1-5	ASSLRDSVGQPQH
TRBV10-3	TRBJ2-7	AISEGLAHEQY
TRBV11-3	TRBJ1-3	ASSGRASGNTIY
TRBV6-6	TRBJ1-1	ASSYDRRGTEAF
TRBV19	TRBJ2-7	ASSNGPEQY
TRBV23-1	TRBJ2-7	ASSQSGCWGVVQNSYEQY
TRBV7-9	TRBJ2-5	ASSFGSATETQH
TRBV11-2	TRBJ2-7	ASSLTAGTGSYEQY
TRBV5-4	TRBJ2-5	ASSLEAGVQETQY